This T cell receptor (beta chain) was found in a study of blood T cell repertoires in COVID-19. The wider study: The United States, Italy and Spain provided the acute and convalescent COVID-19 samples. Sources were T cells, B-cell-depleted T cells, or PBMCs; the material itself was cDNA or gDNA.

Germline V lookup: CDR1 SGHAT, CDR2 FQDESV (reference sequence). The CDR3 sequence is 12 residues long. Trimming shortened V by 5 bases and J by 8 bases, and 9 bases separated the two germline ends. This clone was picked up one time. How the authors handled the data: Estimated nucleated cell counts came from reference gene primer amplification. Using immunoSEQ multiplex PCR, the repertoire was profiled, and TCRdb retains in-frame clones only, with some absent. That table is the source of V, J and clone size, and D and trimming were worked out from the DNA. This table has around 86,000 clones, around 87% appearing once.

J is TRBJ2-2 and V is TRBV11-1; weak D call: TRBD2 (6 bases). Sequenced input: peripheral blood. This sequence originates from a human donor with acute or convalescent COVID-19. The donor label of this sample is uncertain. CDR3: CASSQRGGELFF. The CDR3 nucleotides are TGTGCCAGCAGCCAACGGGGGGGGGAGCTGTTTTTT.